A single T cell receptor (beta chain) is shown here with its context. The entry originates in a study of blood T cell repertoires in COVID-19. TCRdb keeps only in-frame clones here, not all; method: immunoSEQ multiplex PCR. The sample yields 200,000 to 300,000 clones, around nine tenths seen once. Participant-reported clinical history was the basis for cohort assignment. What was sequenced was PBMCs or T cells enriched from blood (not recorded which). The sequence was obtained from a woman aged 18-30 years who had recovered from COVID-19.

CDR3 protein: CASSPRTGGLGEAFF. For the CDR3, the DNA is TGTGCCAGCAGCCCCAGGACAGGGGGCTTAGGGGAAGCTTTCTTT. The V gene is TRBV7-2, the J gene TRBJ1-1; 11 bases align to TRBD1. After removal of 5 bases from V and 8 bases from J, the junction contained 10 bases not matched to a gene. Germline V lookup: CDR1 SGHTA, CDR2 FQGNSA. The CDR3 is 15 residues long.